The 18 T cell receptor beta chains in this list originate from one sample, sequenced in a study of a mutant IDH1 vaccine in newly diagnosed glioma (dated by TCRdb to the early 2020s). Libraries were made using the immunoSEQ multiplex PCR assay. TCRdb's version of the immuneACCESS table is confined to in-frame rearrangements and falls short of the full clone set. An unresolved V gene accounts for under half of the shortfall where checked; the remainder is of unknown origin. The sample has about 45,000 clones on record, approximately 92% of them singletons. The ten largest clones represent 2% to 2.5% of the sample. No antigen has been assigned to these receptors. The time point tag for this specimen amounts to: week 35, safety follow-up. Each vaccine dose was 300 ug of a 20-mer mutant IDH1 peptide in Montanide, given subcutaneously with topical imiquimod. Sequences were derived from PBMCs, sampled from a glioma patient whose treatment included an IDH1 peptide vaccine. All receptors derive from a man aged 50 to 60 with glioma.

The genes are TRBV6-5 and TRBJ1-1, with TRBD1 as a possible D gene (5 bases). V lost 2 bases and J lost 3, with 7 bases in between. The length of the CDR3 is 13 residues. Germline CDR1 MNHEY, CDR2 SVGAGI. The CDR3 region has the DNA TGTGCCAGCAGTTACGAAGGGGACACTGAAGCTTTCTTT. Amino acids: CASSYEGDTEAFF.

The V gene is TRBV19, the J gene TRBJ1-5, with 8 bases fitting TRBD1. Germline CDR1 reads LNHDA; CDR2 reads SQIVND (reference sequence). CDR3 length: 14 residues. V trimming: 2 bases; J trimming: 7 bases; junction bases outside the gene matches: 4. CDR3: CASSIQTGEQPQHF. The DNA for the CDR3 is TGTGCCAGTAGTATACAGACAGGGGAGCAGCCCCAGCATTTT. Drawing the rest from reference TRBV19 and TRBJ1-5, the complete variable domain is DGGITQSPKYLFRKEGQNVTLSCEQNLNHDAMYWYRQDPGQGLRLIYYSQIVNDFQKGDIAEGYSVSREKKESFPLTVTSAQKNPTAFYLCASSIQTGEQPQHFGDGTRLSIL.

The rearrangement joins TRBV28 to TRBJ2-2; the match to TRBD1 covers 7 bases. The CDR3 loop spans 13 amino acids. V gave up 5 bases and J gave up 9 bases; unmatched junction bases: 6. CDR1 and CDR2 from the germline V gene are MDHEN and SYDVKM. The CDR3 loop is CASSSTGARELFF. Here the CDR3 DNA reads TGTGCCAGCAGTAGTACAGGGGCCCGGGAGCTGTTTTTT.

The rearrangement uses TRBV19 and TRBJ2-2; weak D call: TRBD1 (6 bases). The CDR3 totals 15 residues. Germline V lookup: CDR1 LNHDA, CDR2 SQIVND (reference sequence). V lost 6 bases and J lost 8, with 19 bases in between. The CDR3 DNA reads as TGTGCCAGTAGCCTAGGACAGTTAGTTATAGGGGAGCTGTTTTTT. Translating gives CASSLGQLVIGELFF.

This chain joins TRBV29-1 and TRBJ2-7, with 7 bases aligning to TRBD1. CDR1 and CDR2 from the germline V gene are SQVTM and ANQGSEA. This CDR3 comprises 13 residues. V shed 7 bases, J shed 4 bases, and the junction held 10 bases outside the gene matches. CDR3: CSGVRDSTYEQYF. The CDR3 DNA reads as TGCAGCGGAGTACGGGACAGCACTTACGAGCAGTACTTC.

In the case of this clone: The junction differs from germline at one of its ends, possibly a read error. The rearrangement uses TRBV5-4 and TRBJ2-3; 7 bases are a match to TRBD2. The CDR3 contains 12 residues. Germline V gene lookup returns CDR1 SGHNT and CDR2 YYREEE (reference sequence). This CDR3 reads CAIPTSRDTQYF. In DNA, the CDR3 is TGTGCCATCCCGACTAGCAGAGATACGCAGTATTTT.

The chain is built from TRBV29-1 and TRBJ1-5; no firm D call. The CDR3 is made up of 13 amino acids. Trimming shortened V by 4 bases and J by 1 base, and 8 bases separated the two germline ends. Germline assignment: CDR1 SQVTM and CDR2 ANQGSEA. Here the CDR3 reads CSVVLDSNQPQHF. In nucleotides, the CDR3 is TGCAGCGTTGTACTCGACAGCAATCAGCCCCAGCATTTT.

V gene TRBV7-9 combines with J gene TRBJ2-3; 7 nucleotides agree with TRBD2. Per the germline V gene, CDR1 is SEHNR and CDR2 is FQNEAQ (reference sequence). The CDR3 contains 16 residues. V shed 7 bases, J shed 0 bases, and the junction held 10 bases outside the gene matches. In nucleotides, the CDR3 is TGTGCCAGCACCCTCCTAGCGGCGACTAGCACAGATACGCAGTATTTT. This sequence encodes CASTLLAATSTDTQYF.

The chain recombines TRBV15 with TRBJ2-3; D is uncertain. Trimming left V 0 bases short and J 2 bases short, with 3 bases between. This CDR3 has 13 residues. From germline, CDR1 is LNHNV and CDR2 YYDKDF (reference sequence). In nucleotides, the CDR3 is TGTGCCACCAGCAGAGATTACACAGATACGCAGTATTTT. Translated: CATSRDYTDTQYF.

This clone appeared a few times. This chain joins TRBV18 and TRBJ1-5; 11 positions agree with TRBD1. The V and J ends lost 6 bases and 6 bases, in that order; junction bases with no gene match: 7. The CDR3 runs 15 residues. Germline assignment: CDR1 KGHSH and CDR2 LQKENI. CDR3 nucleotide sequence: TGTGCCAGCTCGCTACGGACAGGGGGCCGTCAGCCCCAGCATTTT. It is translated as CASSLRTGGRQPQHF.

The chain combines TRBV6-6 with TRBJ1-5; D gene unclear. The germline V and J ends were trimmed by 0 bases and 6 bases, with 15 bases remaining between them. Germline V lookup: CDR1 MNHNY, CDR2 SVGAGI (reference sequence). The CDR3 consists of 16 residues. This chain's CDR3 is CASSYSEGLVSQPQHF. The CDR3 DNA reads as TGTGCCAGCAGTTACTCTGAAGGCCTTGTCAGTCAGCCCCAGCATTTT.

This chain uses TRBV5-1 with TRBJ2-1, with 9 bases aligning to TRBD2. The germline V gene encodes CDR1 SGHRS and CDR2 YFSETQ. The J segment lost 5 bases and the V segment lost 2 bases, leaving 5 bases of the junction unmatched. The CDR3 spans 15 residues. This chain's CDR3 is CASSFLAGGNNEQFF. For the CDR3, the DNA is TGCGCCAGCAGCTTTCTTGCGGGAGGGAACAATGAGCAGTTCTTC.

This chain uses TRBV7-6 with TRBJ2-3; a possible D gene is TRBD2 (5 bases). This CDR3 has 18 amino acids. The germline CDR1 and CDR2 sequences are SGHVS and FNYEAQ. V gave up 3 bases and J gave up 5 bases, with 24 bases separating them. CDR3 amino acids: CASSFPRASGIREDTQYF. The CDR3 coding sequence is TGTGCCAGCAGCTTTCCTCGGGCCAGCGGTATTAGGGAAGATACGCAGTATTTT.

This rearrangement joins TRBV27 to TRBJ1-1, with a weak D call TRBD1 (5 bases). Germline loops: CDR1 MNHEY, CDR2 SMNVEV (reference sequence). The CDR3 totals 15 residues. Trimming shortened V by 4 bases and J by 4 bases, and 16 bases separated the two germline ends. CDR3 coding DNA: TGTGCCAGCAGTTCAGGGACCGTCTTGGTCACTGAAGCTTTCTTT. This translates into CASSSGTVLVTEAFF.

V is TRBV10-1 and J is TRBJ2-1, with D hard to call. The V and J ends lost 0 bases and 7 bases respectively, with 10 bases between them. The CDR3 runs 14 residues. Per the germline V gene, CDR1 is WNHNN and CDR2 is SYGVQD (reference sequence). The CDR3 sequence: CASSESGPSNEQFF. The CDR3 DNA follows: TGCGCCAGCAGTGAGTCTGGGCCATCGAATGAGCAGTTCTTC.

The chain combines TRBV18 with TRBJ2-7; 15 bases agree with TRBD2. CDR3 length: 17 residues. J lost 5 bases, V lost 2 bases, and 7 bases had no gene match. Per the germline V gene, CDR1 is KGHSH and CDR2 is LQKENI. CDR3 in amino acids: CASSPIGLAGGRDEQYF. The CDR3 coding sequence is TGTGCCAGCTCACCAATTGGACTAGCGGGAGGGCGGGACGAGCAGTACTTC.

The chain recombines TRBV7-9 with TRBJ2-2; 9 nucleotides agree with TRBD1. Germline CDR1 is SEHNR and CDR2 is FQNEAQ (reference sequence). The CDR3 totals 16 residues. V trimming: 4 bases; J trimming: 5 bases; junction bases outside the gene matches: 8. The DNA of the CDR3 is TGTGCCAGCAGCTCCTGGACAGGGGTTATGACCGGGGAGCTGTTTTTT. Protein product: CASSSWTGVMTGELFF.

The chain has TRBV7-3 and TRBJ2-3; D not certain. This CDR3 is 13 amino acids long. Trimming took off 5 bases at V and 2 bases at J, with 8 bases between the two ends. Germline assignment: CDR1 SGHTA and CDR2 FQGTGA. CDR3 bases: TGTGCCAGCAGCCACCCTCACACAGATACGCAGTATTTT. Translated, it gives CASSHPHTDTQYF.